These T cell receptor beta chains were read from a single sample in a study of PD-1 blockade in mismatch repair-deficient tumors. TCRdb's copy holds only in-frame clones and misses some; the assay was immunoSEQ multiplex PCR. The sample lists 100,000 or so clones, 82% occurring once. The material sequenced was peripheral blood, taken less than 37 weeks after starting pembrolizumab. All receptors derive from an adult with mismatch repair-deficient cancer. CDR3s leave out the opening cysteine and the closing phenylalanine or tryptophan. A D gene is named only where the DNA matches it firmly.

v_gene,d_gene,len,CDR3aa
TRBV18,NA,13,ASSPREWESGELF
TRBV10-3,NA,12,AISESSRGTEAF
TRBV4-1,TRBD2,15,ASSQEGTSGRYDEQY
TRBV25-1,NA,13,ASSEAMGVMETQY
TRBV5-4,TRBD1,12,ASSLRDRGSGYT
TRBV11-2,NA,15,ASSFGWETNLNTEAF
TRBV18,TRBD1,13,ASSLLPGQGNTIY
TRBV29-1,NA,10,SVRKGQYEQY
TRBV30,TRBD1,11,AWTQGGDYGYT
TRBV6-6,TRBD1,14,ASSYRDRGLGNTIY
TRBV5-5,TRBD2,14,ASSLDSGSSYNEQF
TRBV19,NA,10,ASSKGPAEAF
TRBV19,NA,12,ASSIVSGWNEQF
TRBV19,NA,13,ASSSKGAGFYGYT
TRBV18,NA,12,ASSPGATNTEAF
TRBV7-6,NA,12,ASSPSSYNSPLH
TRBV2,NA,10,ASDWSTGELF
TRBV5-6,NA,12,ASSRDTRRYEQY
TRBV7-9,NA,13,ASSFRTGDSYEQY
TRBV4-2,NA,14,ASSLLRASGVNEQF
TRBV11-1,NA,11,ASSSLNTGELF
TRBV29-1,NA,9,SVERAGEAF
TRBV7-6,NA,12,ASRGELNTDTQY
TRBV10-3,NA,10,ATAMGNQPQH
TRBV4-1,TRBD2,13,ASSQRLAGDNEQF
TRBV25-1,NA,16,ASSEWVVSGERKETQY
TRBV29-1,NA,9,SVEAGNTIY
TRBV7-9,NA,10,ASSFGSTEAF
TRBV5-1,NA,12,ASSPETSYNEQF
TRBV27,NA,13,ASSLIRGFDTEAF
TRBV6-5,NA,12,ASSYIYLTPEAF
TRBV7-9,NA,10,ASSLGYTSPY
TRBV11-2,TRBD1,13,ASSLGGQGQETQY
TRBV11-3,NA,12,ASSSGQIYTEAF
TRBV7-2,NA,13,ASSLVGVSTDTQY
TRBV13,NA,13,ASSDAAYSGPEQY
TRBV30,TRBD2,10,AYQRPGGEQY
TRBV5-6,NA,11,ASTWTGGGGQF
TRBV7-9,NA,11,ASSSREGWGYT
TRBV5-1,NA,12,ASSLGGAGSGYT
TRBV5-1,NA,12,ASSLGASNQPQH
TRBV30,NA,9,AWSVGETQY
TRBV9,NA,12,ASSAGNLGHEQY
TRBV19,TRBD1,13,ASSNRDRVGHGYT
TRBV20-1,NA,9,SALAQDTQY
TRBV9,NA,12,ASSVLDSDQPQH
TRBV15,TRBD1,13,ATSRGTGSNQPQH
TRBV6-1,TRBD2,13,ASSTSGSTYNEQF
TRBV18,TRBD1,11,ASSPEGAYGYT
TRBV9,TRBD2,12,ASSPSGRSYEQY
TRBV7-2,TRBD2,15,ASSPMTSGRKSYEQY
TRBV28,NA,11,ASWSDKDYGYT
TRBV19,NA,15,ASSIVGVQGGTYEQY